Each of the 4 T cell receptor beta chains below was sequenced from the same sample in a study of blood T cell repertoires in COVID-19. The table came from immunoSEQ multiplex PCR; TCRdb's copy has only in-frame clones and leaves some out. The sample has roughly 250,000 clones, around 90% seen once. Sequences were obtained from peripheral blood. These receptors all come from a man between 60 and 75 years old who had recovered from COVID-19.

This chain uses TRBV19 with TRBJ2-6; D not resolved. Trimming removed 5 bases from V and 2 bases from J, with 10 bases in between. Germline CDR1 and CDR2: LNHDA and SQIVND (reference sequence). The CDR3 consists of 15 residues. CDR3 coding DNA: TGTGCCAGTAGTGCCCGGGTCCCTGGGGCCAACGTCCTGACTTTC. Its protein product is CASSARVPGANVLTF.

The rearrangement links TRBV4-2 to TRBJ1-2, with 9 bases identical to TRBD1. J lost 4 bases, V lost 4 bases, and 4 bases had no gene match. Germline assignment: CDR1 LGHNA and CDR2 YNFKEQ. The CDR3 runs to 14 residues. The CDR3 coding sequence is TGTGCCAGCAGCCGGGGGACAGGGACCTATGGCTACACCTTC. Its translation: CASSRGTGTYGYTF.

The CDR3 spells CASSPRQGNRYGYTF. The CDR3 DNA sequence: TGTGCCAGCAGCCCACGACAGGGGAATCGGTACGGCTACACCTTC. The gene calls are TRBV7-6 and TRBJ1-2, with TRBD1 matching 8 bases. The CDR3 runs to 15 residues. Trimming took 5 bases from V and 8 from J; bases not matched to a gene: 13. Germline values: CDR1 SGHVS, CDR2 FNYEAQ.

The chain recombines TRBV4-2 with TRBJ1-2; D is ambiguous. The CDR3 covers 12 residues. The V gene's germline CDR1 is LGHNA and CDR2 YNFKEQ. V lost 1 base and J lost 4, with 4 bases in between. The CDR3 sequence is CASSQASYGYTF. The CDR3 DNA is TGTGCCAGCAGCCAAGCGAGCTATGGCTACACCTTC.